The 10 T cell receptor beta chains below all came from one sample that was sequenced in a study of T cells after yellow fever vaccination. TCRdb reprocessed the 5' RACE reads via MiXCR and lists one record per CDR3 protein. In the table there are fewer than 350,000 distinct CDR3 sequences, roughly 9.4% of which are singletons. The sequences come from PBMCs, collected on the day of the first yellow fever vaccination. The receptor source for this set is a man aged 18 to 29 who received the YFV17D yellow fever vaccine.

This clonotype was counted a few times. The chain employs TRBV6-2 or TRBV6-3 and TRBJ1-5, with TRBD1 matching 8 bases. Germline loops: CDR1 MNHEY, CDR2 SVGEGT. The CDR3 has 17 amino acids. J lost 0 bases, V lost 5 bases, and 9 bases had no gene match. CDR3 nucleotides: TGTGCCAGCAGTCCCCGACAGGGGAGCTATAGCAATCAGCCCCAGCATTTT. It specifies CASSPRQGSYSNQPQHF.

This chain connects TRBV12-3 or TRBV12-4 to TRBJ1-4; D is unclear. The CDR3 runs 15 residues. V was trimmed by 5 bases and J by 4 bases, leaving 14 bases between them. The CDR3 reads CASSRSGGSNEKLFF. In DNA form, the CDR3 reads TGTGCCAGCAGTCGCTCCGGAGGTAGTAATGAAAAACTGTTTTTT.

This clonotype was detected a few times. The chain is built from TRBV29-1 and TRBJ2-5, with unresolved D. With 3 bases removed from V and 5 bases from J, the gap between germline ends came to 7 bases. CDR1 and CDR2 (germline): SQVTM, ANQGSEA. CDR3 length equals 11 residues. The CDR3 region is CSVDTRETQYF. The CDR3 DNA is TGCAGCGTTGACACGAGGGAGACCCAGTACTTC.

There are a few counts of this clonotype. V gene TRBV12-3 or TRBV12-4 combines with J gene TRBJ1-5; D call uncertain. This CDR3 region has 15 residues. Trimming removed 3 bases at V and 1 base at J, with 10 bases between. CDR3 amino acids: CASSLVYWSNQPQHF. DNA of the CDR3: TGTGCCAGCAGTTTGGTCTATTGGAGCAATCAGCCCCAGCATTTT.

This clonotype was detected only a few times. V is TRBV11-2 and J is TRBJ1-5, with D uncertain. V was clipped by 5 bases and J by 0 bases, with 14 bases between them. This CDR3 has 16 residues. The germline V gene encodes CDR1 SGHAT and CDR2 FQNNGV. The CDR3 coding sequence is TGTGCCAGCAGCCCCCATAGGCAATATAGCAATCAGCCCCAGCATTTT. Amino acid sequence: CASSPHRQYSNQPQHF.

The V and J genes are TRBV7-2 and TRBJ2-2; 10 bases align to TRBD1. The CDR3 loop spans 16 amino acids. The J segment lost 4 bases and the V segment lost 1 base, leaving 3 bases of the junction unmatched. Germline-derived CDR1 and CDR2 are SGHTA and FQGNSA. CDR3 in amino acids: CASSLVGTGVTGELFF. For the CDR3, the DNA is TGTGCCAGCAGCTTAGTCGGGACAGGGGTCACCGGGGAGCTGTTTTTT.

CDR3 sequence: CASSISGDMNTEAFF. In DNA, the CDR3 is TGCGCCAGCAGCATATCAGGGGACATGAACACTGAAGCTTTCTTT. The V call is TRBV4-3, the J call TRBJ1-1, with a tentative D call TRBD1 (6 bases). The CDR3 is made up of 15 amino acids. Trimming stripped 5 bases from V and 0 bases from J, with 13 bases between. Per the germline V gene, CDR1 is LGHNA and CDR2 is YSLEER.

This clonotype was seen a few times. This chain connects TRBV24-1 to TRBJ2-3; D is uncertain. CDR3 size: 15 residues. V was pared by 3 bases and J by 1 base, with 10 bases between. CDR1 is KGHDR, CDR2 SFDVKD, per germline. The CDR3 DNA follows: TGTGCCACCAGTGATCTTACAACAGGCACAGATACGCAGTATTTT. Its translation is CATSDLTTGTDTQYF.

The chain is built from TRBV5-1 and TRBJ2-5, with D perhaps assigned TRBD1 or TRBD2 (6 bases each). This CDR3 spans 15 amino acids. Trimming took 0 bases from V and 5 from J, leaving 14 bases between them. Germline CDR1 is SGHRS and CDR2 is YFSETQ. The CDR3 coding sequence is TGCGCCAGCAGCTTGGTGAGGGGGGAGGCGGAGACCCAGTACTTC. Amino acid sequence: CASSLVRGEAETQYF.

This clonotype came up many times. The chain couples TRBV12-3 or TRBV12-4 to TRBJ1-2, with TRBD1 matching over 8 bases. The CDR3 extends over 12 amino acids. V dropped 6 bases and J dropped 4; count of bases not matched to a gene: 1. The CDR3 protein is CASSQGAYGYTF. DNA of the CDR3: TGTGCCAGCAGCCAGGGGGCCTATGGCTACACCTTC.